A selection of T cell receptor beta chains follows, all from one sample in a study of memory CD4+ T cells and cytomegalovirus serostatus. The protocol was immunoSEQ multiplex PCR, while the TCRdb copy is restricted to in-frame clones and leaves out a portion. The table has fewer than 50,000 clones, around 80% seen once. The sample was memory CD4+ T cells from blood. These receptor sequences come from an adult in good health and CMV-seropositive. The CDR3 runs from the conserved cysteine through the conserved F or W. D genes are given only for firm matches. Rows give clone size only sometimes, using once, few, many, or a class for an expanded clone.

J | size | V | D | DNA | CDR3
TRBJ1-4 | - | TRBV7-2 | - | TGTGCCAGCCGACAGGCCTCTAATGAAAAACTGTTTTTT | CASRQASNEKLFF
TRBJ2-5 | once | TRBV9 | TRBD1 | TGTGCCAGCAGCACCGGGACAGTAGGTGGAGAGACCCAGTACTTC | CASSTGTVGGETQYF
TRBJ2-1 | - | TRBV7-7 | TRBD1 | TGTGCTAGCAGCTCTGGACAGGGGAATGAGCAGTTCTTC | CASSSGQGNEQFF
TRBJ1-5 | - | TRBV9 | - | TGTGCCAGCAGCGTCAGAAGGGGCGTCGATAGCAATCAGCCCCAGCATTTT | CASSVRRGVDSNQPQHF
TRBJ2-1 | - | TRBV4-1 | TRBD2 | TGCGCCACCCCGCCGCGGGGGAACACTAAGCGGGAGTATGAGCAGTTCTTC | CATPPRGNTKREYEQFF
TRBJ2-7 | - | TRBV7-2 | - | TGTGCCAGCAGACCATCTCCCCGAGGGGCGCAGTACTTC | CASRPSPRGAQYF
TRBJ1-5 | few | TRBV2 | - | TGTGCCAGCATGCGGGCGAATCAGCCCCAGCATTTT | CASMRANQPQHF
TRBJ1-1 | few | TRBV7-3 | - | TGTGCCAGCAGCCGTCGAAGTGGCGACACTGAAGCTTTCTTT | CASSRRSGDTEAFF
TRBJ2-1 | few | TRBV6-5 | TRBD2 | TGTGCCAGCAGATTAGCGGGGTACAATGAGCAGTTCTTC | CASRLAGYNEQFF
TRBJ2-2 | - | TRBV10-3 | TRBD1 | TGTGCCATCAGTGACAGGGACAGCACCGGGGAGCTGTTTTTT | CAISDRDSTGELFF
TRBJ2-2 | - | TRBV5-6 | - | TGTGCCAGCAGCTTGTTGTCCGGGGAGCTGTTTTTT | CASSLLSGELFF
TRBJ1-2 | - | TRBV6-5 | - | TGTGTCAGCAGCCGGGACAAATCCTATGGCTACACCTTC | CVSSRDKSYGYTF
TRBJ2-5 | - | TRBV9 | TRBD2 | TGTGCCAGCAGCGTAGGTGCAGCGGGGGGGCGAGAGACCCAGTACTTC | CASSVGAAGGRETQYF
TRBJ2-1 | - | TRBV7-2 | TRBD2 | TGTGCCAGCACCCTGACTAGCGGGAGTTACAATGAGCAGTTCTTC | CASTLTSGSYNEQFF
TRBJ2-5 | - | TRBV29-1 | - | TGCAGCGTTGAAGTTGGGGGTGGAGAGACCCAGTACTTC | CSVEVGGGETQYF
TRBJ2-3 | - | TRBV5-4 | TRBD1 | TGTGCCAGCAGCTTGCAGGGGGGCACAGATACGCAGTATTTT | CASSLQGGTDTQYF
TRBJ2-3 | medium-sized | TRBV5-6 | - | TGTGCCAGCAGATACAGCGGTCATACGCAGTATTTT | CASRYSGHTQYF
TRBJ2-7 | once | TRBV7-6 | TRBD1 | TGTGCCAGCAGCTTAGGACAGGGGAAAGGCGAGCAGTACTTC | CASSLGQGKGEQYF
TRBJ1-2 | - | TRBV18 | - | TGTGCCAGCTCACCACAAAACGGAGACTATGGCTACACCTTC | CASSPQNGDYGYTF
TRBJ2-5 | - | TRBV27 | TRBD2 | TGTGCCAGCAGTCCCTCCTGGGGGGGGTCACAAGAGACCCAGTACTTC | CASSPSWGGSQETQYF
TRBJ1-2 | - | TRBV19 | - | TGTGCCAGTAGTATAGTAAGACAGGAGATCTATGGCTACACCTTC | CASSIVRQEIYGYTF
TRBJ1-4 | - | TRBV6-5 | - | TGTGCCAGCGGCCCCCGCCATGAATATGAAAAACTGTTTTTT | CASGPRHEYEKLFF
TRBJ2-7 | - | TRBV13 | - | TGTGCCAGCAGCTTACTTGGAGGGGGCGTCGAGCAGTACTTC | CASSLLGGGVEQYF
TRBJ1-2 | few | TRBV28 | TRBD1 | TGTGCCAGCAGTCCCCCACCGGGACAGGGGGCTGGCTACACCTTC | CASSPPPGQGAGYTF
TRBJ2-7 | - | TRBV5-5 | TRBD2 | TGTGCCAGCAGCCGGGAGGCCCATACCTACGAGCAGTACTTC | CASSREAHTYEQYF
TRBJ1-2 | - | TRBV5-4 | TRBD1 | TGTGCCAGCAGCATTAGGACAGGGACCTATGGCTACACCTTC | CASSIRTGTYGYTF
TRBJ1-1 | - | TRBV5-1 | - | TGCGCCAGCAGCTTGGATCAGGGTTTTACTGAAGCTTTCTTT | CASSLDQGFTEAFF
TRBJ1-1 | - | TRBV5-8 | - | TGTGCCAGCAGCCGTCTATGGGGGACGGCTTTCTTT | CASSRLWGTAFF
TRBJ1-4 | - | TRBV5-1 | - | TGCGCCAGCAGCTCCGGTGGGGCGGATGAAAAACTGTTTTTT | CASSSGGADEKLFF
TRBJ1-4 | - | TRBV9 | - | TGTGCCAGCAGCACCGGGGTAACAGAGGCTGAAAAACTGTTTTTT | CASSTGVTEAEKLFF
TRBJ1-1 | - | TRBV13 | - | TGTGCCAGCAGCCGCATATCTGACATGAACACTGAAGCTTTCTTT | CASSRISDMNTEAFF
TRBJ2-2 | - | TRBV2 | TRBD1 | TGTGCCAGCAGTGAAGTGAGGGGGCTAGGGAACACCGGGGAGCTGTTTTTT | CASSEVRGLGNTGELFF
TRBJ2-3 | - | TRBV27 | TRBD2 | TGTGCCAGCAGTTTAAGGGCTAGCGGGAGTGCAGATACGCAGTATTTT | CASSLRASGSADTQYF
TRBJ2-2 | - | TRBV27 | TRBD2 | TGTGCCAGCAGCCCCGCGGGAGAACCCGGGGAGCTGTTTTTT | CASSPAGEPGELFF
TRBJ2-5 | once | TRBV15 | TRBD2 | TGTGCCACCAGCGGGTCGGGGGGGCGAGAGACCCAGTACTTC | CATSGSGGRETQYF
TRBJ2-2 | - | TRBV28 | - | TGTGCCAGCAGTTTGGCCGCCGGGGAGCTGTTTTTT | CASSLAAGELFF
TRBJ2-1 | - | TRBV2 | TRBD1 | TGTGCCAGCAGTGAAAGAGGGACAGGGTTAATGCAGTTCTTC | CASSERGTGLMQFF
TRBJ2-7 | - | TRBV15 | TRBD2 | TGTGCCACCAGCAGAGATCGGCTAGCGGGAGAGGGGCAGTACTTC | CATSRDRLAGEGQYF